A selection of T cell receptor beta chains follows, all from one sample in a study of T-cell memory formation after mild COVID-19. TCRdb reanalysed the 5' RACE reads using MiXCR and keeps one entry per CDR3 protein. The table records about 400,000 distinct CDR3 sequences, roughly a quarter of them present only once. The sample consisted of PBMCs or a T cell subset sorted from them (not recorded which). The source is an adult woman who had mild COVID-19 (a few samples of this study predate the infection). Cell type and time point are not known. CDR3s include the opening cysteine and the closing phenylalanine or tryptophan. The order of the fields is J gene, CDR3 length, D gene, clone size, V gene, CDR3 DNA, CDR3 protein. D genes are given only for firm matches. Some rows mark clone size as missing; the rest say once, few, many or name a class of expanded clone.

TRBJ2-7 | 13 | - | - | TRBV20-1 | TGCAGTGCTAGGGAGAGTTGGACCTACGAGCAGTACTTC | CSARESWTYEQYF
TRBJ2-1 | 16 | - | many | TRBV4-3 | TGCGCCAGCAGCCAAGATGCGGTAGCCCGCCGGAATGAGCAGTTCTTC | CASSQDAVARRNEQFF
TRBJ1-2 | 12 | - | - | TRBV9 | TGTGCCAGCAGCGTGGTCAGAGGTGGCTACACCTTC | CASSVVRGGYTF
TRBJ2-7 | 15 | TRBD2 | once | TRBV11-1 | TGTGCCAGCAGCTTAGCGCGGGGGGCTTCCTACGAGCAGTACTTC | CASSLARGASYEQYF
TRBJ2-3 | 14 | - | - | TRBV7-9 | TGTGCCAGCGCGCCGGCAACATCCTCCTATACGCAGTATTTT | CASAPATSSYTQYF
TRBJ2-7 | 15 | - | few | TRBV19 | TGTGCCAGTAGTATCCAAGGGTACCAATCCTACGAGCAGTACTTC | CASSIQGYQSYEQYF
TRBJ2-2 | 14 | - | - | TRBV29-1 | TGCAGCGTTGTGGTCCTAGTTAGCACCGGGGAGCTGTTTTTT | CSVVVLVSTGELFF
TRBJ2-1 | 14 | - | - | TRBV14 | TGTGCCAGCAGCCAAGAATGGGGGTACAATGAGCAGTTCTTC | CASSQEWGYNEQFF
TRBJ2-7 | 15 | - | - | TRBV20-1 | TGCAGTGCTAGAGGGAATAGGACAGTAGCCTACGAGCAGTACTTC | CSARGNRTVAYEQYF
TRBJ2-6 | 17 | TRBD2 | - | TRBV27 | TGTGCCAGCAGCCTAAGCCTCGCGGGGGCTGGGGCCAACGTCCTGACTTTC | CASSLSLAGAGANVLTF
TRBJ2-7 | 15 | TRBD1 | - | TRBV5-1 | TGCGCCAGCAGCTTCCGGGACAGGGAGGATCACGAGCAGTACTTC | CASSFRDREDHEQYF
TRBJ2-7 | 14 | - | few | TRBV13 | TGTGCCAGCAGCCCTTCTGGGACGGGTTACGAGCAGTACTTC | CASSPSGTGYEQYF
TRBJ2-3 | 14 | - | few | TRBV6-6 | TGTGCCAGCAGTATACGGGAGTGGACAGATACGCAGTATTTT | CASSIREWTDTQYF
TRBJ1-4 | 13 | - | - | TRBV14 | TGTGCCAGCAGCTACTCAGGGGTCGGGAAACTGTTTTTT | CASSYSGVGKLFF
TRBJ2-3 | 15 | TRBD1 | few | TRBV14 | TGTGCCAGCAGGGTCACAGGGGGCCGTACAGATACGCAGTATTTT | CASRVTGGRTDTQYF
TRBJ1-1 | 13 | - | - | TRBV13 | TGTGCCAGCAGCGGGCAATTAGGGCCTGAAGCTTTCTTT | CASSGQLGPEAFF
TRBJ1-4 | 14 | - | few | TRBV12-3/TRBV12-4 | TGTGCCAGCAGTTTCCCAGGGAGAACTGAAAAACTGTTTTTT | CASSFPGRTEKLFF
TRBJ1-2 | 14 | - | few | TRBV6-6 | TGTGCCAGCAGTTATGGGGGCCCAGGCTATGGCTACACCTTC | CASSYGGPGYGYTF
TRBJ2-2 | 13 | - | - | TRBV20-1 | TGCAGTGCCAAAGAGGGATACACCGGGGAGCTGTTTTTT | CSAKEGYTGELFF
TRBJ2-1 | 14 | - | - | TRBV11-2 | TGTGCCAGCAGCTTAGGCTCTCTACTACGGGAGCAGTTCTTC | CASSLGSLLREQFF
TRBJ1-5 | 12 | - | few | TRBV12-3/TRBV12-4 | TGTGCCAGCAGGAGGACAGTCACACCCCAGCATTTT | CASRRTVTPQHF
TRBJ2-7 | 13 | TRBD2 | - | TRBV19 | TGTGCCAGCGAAGGGTGGGAGGGCGACGAGCAGTACTTC | CASEGWEGDEQYF
TRBJ1-2 | 12 | - | - | TRBV30 | TGTGCCTGGAGTGAACAGGGACTCGGCTACACCTTC | CAWSEQGLGYTF
TRBJ1-1 | 18 | TRBD1 | few | TRBV7-9 | TGTGCCAGCAGCTTAGGAAACGTCCGGGACAGGGGGAACACTGAAGCTTTCTTT | CASSLGNVRDRGNTEAFF
TRBJ2-3 | 12 | - | few | TRBV4-1 | TGCGCCAGCAGCCATGGATCTGATACGCAGTATTTT | CASSHGSDTQYF
TRBJ2-5 | 13 | - | - | TRBV5-1 | TGCGCCAGCAGCTACCGGACGCGCGAGACCCAGTACTTC | CASSYRTRETQYF
TRBJ2-3 | 14 | TRBD2 | few | TRBV5-1 | TGCGCCAGCAGCTTGCGCGGGCGGGAGGACACGCAGTATTTT | CASSLRGREDTQYF
TRBJ2-1 | 16 | - | few | TRBV4-3 | TGCGCCAGCAGCCAAGATTCGTCCGCCCCCGGGACTTCTCTTTTCTTC | CASSQDSSAPGTSLFF
TRBJ1-5 | 13 | - | - | TRBV9 | TGTGCCAGCATCGGGTCAGTCAATCAGCCCCAGCATTTT | CASIGSVNQPQHF
TRBJ1-1 | 13 | - | few | TRBV3-1 | TGTGCCAGCAGCCGAAGGGAAGGTCAAGAAGCTTTCTTT | CASSRREGQEAFF
TRBJ2-2 | 14 | - | - | TRBV7-2 | TGTGCCAGCAGCCCGAGCGGGCCCACCGGGGAGCTGTTTTTT | CASSPSGPTGELFF
TRBJ2-7 | 15 | - | - | TRBV5-6 | TGTGCCAGCAGCTTGGCTTACGTCCTCTCCTACGAGCAGTACTTC | CASSLAYVLSYEQYF
TRBJ1-2 | 12 | - | few | TRBV28 | TGTGCCACATCGGAGAGGAACTATGGCTACACCTTC | CATSERNYGYTF
TRBJ2-7 | 15 | TRBD1 | - | TRBV11-3 | TGTGCCAGCAGCCTAAGGACAGGGAGAGGCTACGAGCAGTACTTC | CASSLRTGRGYEQYF
TRBJ2-1 | 10 | - | - | TRBV29-1 | TGCAGCGTTGAAGATACTGAGCAGTTCTTC | CSVEDTEQFF
TRBJ1-4 | 14 | - | few | TRBV7-9 | TGTGCCAGCAGCCCGCGGATTCAAAATGAAAAACTGTTTTTT | CASSPRIQNEKLFF
TRBJ2-3 | 12 | - | - | TRBV10-3 | TGTGCCATCACCCCCGACGGGGATACGCAGTATTTT | CAITPDGDTQYF
TRBJ1-3 | 15 | TRBD1 | - | TRBV7-8 | TGTGCCAGCAGCTTTAGGACAGGAACGGGAAACACCATATATTTT | CASSFRTGTGNTIYF
TRBJ1-1 | 13 | - | - | TRBV3-1 | TGTGCCAGCAGCCAAGGCGAGGGGACTGAAGCTTTCTTT | CASSQGEGTEAFF
TRBJ2-6 | 18 | TRBD2 | few | TRBV7-2 | TGTGCCAGCAGCTTCGGACTAGCGGGAAGCTCTGGGGCCAACGTCCTGACTTTC | CASSFGLAGSSGANVLTF
TRBJ2-1 | 14 | - | - | TRBV7-9 | TGTGCCAGCAGCTCTCGGGGGACCTACAATGAGCAGTTCTTC | CASSSRGTYNEQFF
TRBJ2-1 | 11 | - | - | TRBV2 | TGTGCCAGCAAGGGCGCATATGAGCAGTTCTTC | CASKGAYEQFF
TRBJ1-4 | 14 | - | many | TRBV27 | TGTGCCAGCAGTTTCGCGGGGAACTACGAAAAACTGTTTTTT | CASSFAGNYEKLFF
TRBJ1-1 | 16 | - | once | TRBV3-1 | TGTGCCAGCAGCCAACGGGGCGCAGGCGAGAACACTGAAGCTTTCTTT | CASSQRGAGENTEAFF